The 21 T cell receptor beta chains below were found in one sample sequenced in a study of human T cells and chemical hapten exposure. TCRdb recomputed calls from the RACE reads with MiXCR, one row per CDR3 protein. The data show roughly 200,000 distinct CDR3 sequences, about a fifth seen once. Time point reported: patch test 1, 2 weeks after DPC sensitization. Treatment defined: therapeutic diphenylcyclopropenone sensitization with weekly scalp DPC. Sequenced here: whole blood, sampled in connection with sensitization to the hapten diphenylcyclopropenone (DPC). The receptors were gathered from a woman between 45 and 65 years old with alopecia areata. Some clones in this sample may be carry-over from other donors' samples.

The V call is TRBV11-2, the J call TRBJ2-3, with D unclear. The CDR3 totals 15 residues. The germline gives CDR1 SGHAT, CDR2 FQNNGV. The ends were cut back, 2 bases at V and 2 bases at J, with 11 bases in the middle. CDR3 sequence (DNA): TGTGCCAGCAGCTTACCCCGCGGAGACACAGATACGCAGTATTTT. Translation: CASSLPRGDTDTQYF.

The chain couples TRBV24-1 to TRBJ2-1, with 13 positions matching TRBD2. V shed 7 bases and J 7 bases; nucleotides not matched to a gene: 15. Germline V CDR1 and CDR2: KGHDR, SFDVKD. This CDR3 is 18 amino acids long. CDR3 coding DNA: TGTGCCACCAGCTCCAGTCGGTCTCAGACTAGCGGGAGGAATGAGCAGTTCTTC. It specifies CATSSSRSQTSGRNEQFF.

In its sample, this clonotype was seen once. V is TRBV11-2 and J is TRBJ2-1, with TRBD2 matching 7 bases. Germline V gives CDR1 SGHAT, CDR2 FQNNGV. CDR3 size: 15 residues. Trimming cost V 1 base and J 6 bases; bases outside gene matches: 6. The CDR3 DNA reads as TGTGCCAGCAGCTTAGCTGCGGGAGAGACCAATGAGCAGTTCTTC. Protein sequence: CASSLAAGETNEQFF.

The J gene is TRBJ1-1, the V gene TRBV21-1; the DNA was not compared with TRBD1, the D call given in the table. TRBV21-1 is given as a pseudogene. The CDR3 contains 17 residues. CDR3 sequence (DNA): TGTGCCAGCAGCAAAGGCGCCGAAACGTGCATGAACACTGAAGCTTTCTTT. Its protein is CASSKGAETCMNTEAFF.

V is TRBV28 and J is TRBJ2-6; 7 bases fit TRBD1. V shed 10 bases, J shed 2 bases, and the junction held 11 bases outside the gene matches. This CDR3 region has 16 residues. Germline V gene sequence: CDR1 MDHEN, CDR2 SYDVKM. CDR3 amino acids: CAIRSPGGTGANVLTF. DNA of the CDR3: TGTGCCATCCGGAGTCCAGGGGGTACTGGGGCCAACGTCCTGACTTTC. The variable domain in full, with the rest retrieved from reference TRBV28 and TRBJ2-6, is DVKVTQSSRYLVKRTGEKVFLECVQDMDHENMFWYRQDPGLGLRLIYFSYDVKMKEKGDIPEGYSVSREKKERFSLILESASTNQTSMYLCAIRSPGGTGANVLTFGAGSRLTVL.

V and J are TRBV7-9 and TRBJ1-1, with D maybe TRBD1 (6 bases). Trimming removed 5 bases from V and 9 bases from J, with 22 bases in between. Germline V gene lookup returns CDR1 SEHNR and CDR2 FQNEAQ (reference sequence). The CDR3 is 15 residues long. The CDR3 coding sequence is TGTGCCAGCAGCCGTACTACTTCAGGGGATTTGAAAGCTTTCTTT. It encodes CASSRTTSGDLKAFF.

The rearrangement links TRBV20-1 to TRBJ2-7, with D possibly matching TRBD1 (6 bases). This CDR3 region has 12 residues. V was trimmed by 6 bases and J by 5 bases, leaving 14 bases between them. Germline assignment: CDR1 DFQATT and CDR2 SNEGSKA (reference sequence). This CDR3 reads CSARPGVHEQYF. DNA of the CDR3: TGCAGTGCCCGCCCAGGGGTCCACGAGCAGTACTTC.

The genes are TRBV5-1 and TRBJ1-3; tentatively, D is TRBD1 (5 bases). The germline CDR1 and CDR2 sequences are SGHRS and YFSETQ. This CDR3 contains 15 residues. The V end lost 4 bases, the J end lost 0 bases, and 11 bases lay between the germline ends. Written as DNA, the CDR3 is TGCGCCAGCAGCCCGGACACAGCCTCTGGAAACACCATATATTTT. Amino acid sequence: CASSPDTASGNTIYF.

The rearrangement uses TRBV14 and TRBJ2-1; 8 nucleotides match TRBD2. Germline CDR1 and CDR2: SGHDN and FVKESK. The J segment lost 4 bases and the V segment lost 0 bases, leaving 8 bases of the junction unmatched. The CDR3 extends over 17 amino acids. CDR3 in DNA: TGTGCCAGCAGCCAAGAGACCCCGGGACTAGAATACAATGAGCAGTTCTTC. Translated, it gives CASSQETPGLEYNEQFF. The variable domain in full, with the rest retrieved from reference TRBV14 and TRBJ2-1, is EAGVTQFPSHSVIEKGQTVTLRCDPISGHDNLYWYRRVMGKEIKFLLHFVKESKQDESGMPNNRFLAERTGGTYSTLKVQPAELEDSGVYFCASSQETPGLEYNEQFFGPGTRLTVL.

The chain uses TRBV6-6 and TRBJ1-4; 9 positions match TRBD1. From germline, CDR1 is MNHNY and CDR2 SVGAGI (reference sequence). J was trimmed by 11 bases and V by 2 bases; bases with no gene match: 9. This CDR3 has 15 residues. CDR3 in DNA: TGTGCCAGCAGTTACGCGGTGGGACAGGGCCATAAACTGTTTTTT. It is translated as CASSYAVGQGHKLFF.

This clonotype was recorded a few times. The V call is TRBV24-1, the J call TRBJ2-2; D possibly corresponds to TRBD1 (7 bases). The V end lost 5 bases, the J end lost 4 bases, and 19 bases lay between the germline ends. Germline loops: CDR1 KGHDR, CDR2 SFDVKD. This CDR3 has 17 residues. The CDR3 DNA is TGTGCCACCAGTGCCCAGGAGGGGACAGCATTCACCGGGGAGCTGTTTTTT. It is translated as CATSAQEGTAFTGELFF.

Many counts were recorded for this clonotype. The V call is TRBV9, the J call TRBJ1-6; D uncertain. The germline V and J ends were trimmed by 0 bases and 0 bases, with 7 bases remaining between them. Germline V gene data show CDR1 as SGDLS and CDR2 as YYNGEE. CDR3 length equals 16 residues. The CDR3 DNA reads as TGTGCCAGCAGCGTAGGAGGGAGCTCCTATAATTCACCCCTCCACTTT. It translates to CASSVGGSSYNSPLHF.

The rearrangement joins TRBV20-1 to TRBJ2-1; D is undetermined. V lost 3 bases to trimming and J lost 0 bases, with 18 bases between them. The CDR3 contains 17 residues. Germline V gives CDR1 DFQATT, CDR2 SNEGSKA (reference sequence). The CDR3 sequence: CSASSPATFSSYNEQFF. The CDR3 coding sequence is TGCAGTGCTAGTAGCCCCGCTACGTTTAGCTCCTACAATGAGCAGTTCTTC.

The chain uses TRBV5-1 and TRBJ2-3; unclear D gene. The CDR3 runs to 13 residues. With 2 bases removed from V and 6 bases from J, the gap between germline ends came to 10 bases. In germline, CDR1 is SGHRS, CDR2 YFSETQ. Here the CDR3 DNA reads TGCGCCAGCAGCTTCCTAGAACGGGATACGCAGTATTTT. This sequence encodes CASSFLERDTQYF.

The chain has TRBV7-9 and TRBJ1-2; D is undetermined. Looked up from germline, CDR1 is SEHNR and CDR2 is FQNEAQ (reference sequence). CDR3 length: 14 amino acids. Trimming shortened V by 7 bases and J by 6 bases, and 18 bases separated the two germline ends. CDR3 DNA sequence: TGTGCCAGCAACTTCCCATCCAAGGGAGATGGCTACACCTTC. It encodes CASNFPSKGDGYTF.

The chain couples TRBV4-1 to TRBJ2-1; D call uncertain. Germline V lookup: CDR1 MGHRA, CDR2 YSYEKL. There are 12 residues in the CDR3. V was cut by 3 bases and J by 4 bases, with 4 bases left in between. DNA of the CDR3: TGCGCCAGCAGCCATGATTACAATGAGCAGTTCTTC. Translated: CASSHDYNEQFF.

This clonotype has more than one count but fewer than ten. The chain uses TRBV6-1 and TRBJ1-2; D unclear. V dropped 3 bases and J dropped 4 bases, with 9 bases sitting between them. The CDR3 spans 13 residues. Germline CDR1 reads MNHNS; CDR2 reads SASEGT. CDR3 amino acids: CASSDRTLYGYTF. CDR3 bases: TGTGCCAGCAGTGACCGAACTCTCTATGGCTACACCTTC.

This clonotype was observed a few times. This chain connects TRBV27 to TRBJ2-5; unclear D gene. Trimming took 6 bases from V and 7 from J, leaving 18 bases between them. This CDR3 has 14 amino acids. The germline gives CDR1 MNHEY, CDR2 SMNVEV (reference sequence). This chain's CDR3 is CASSPMSYSGTQYF. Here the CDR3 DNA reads TGTGCCAGCAGCCCAATGAGTTATTCGGGGACCCAGTACTTC.

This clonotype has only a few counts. For the CDR3, the DNA is TGTGCCAGCAGGGCCGGGGGGGCGTCTGAAGCTTTCTTT. Protein product: CASRAGGASEAFF. The chain employs TRBV12-3 or TRBV12-4 and TRBJ1-1; weak D call: TRBD1 (6 bases). CDR3 length: 13 amino acids. V lost 6 bases, J lost 6 bases, and 14 bases lay in between.

The CDR3 DNA is TGTGCCATCAGTGAGAAGACGACAGGGGAAGCTTTCTTT. It codes for CAISEKTTGEAFF. The chain uses TRBV10-3 and TRBJ1-1, with 7 nucleotides matching TRBD1. V lost 2 bases to trimming and J lost 8 bases; unmatched junction nucleotides: 5. Germline V CDR1 and CDR2: ENHRY, SYGVKD. The CDR3 consists of 13 residues.

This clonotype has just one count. CDR3 DNA: TGCGCCAGCAGCGGAAGGACAGGGGCAACCTACGAGCAGTACTTC. Encoded protein: CASSGRTGATYEQYF. This sequence joins TRBV5-1 and TRBJ2-7, with TRBD1 matching 9 bases. The CDR3 is made up of 15 amino acids. V lost 4 bases, J lost 2 bases, and 7 bases stayed unmatched. Per germline, CDR1 SGHRS and CDR2 YFSETQ.